Each of the 30 T cell receptor beta chains below was sequenced from the same sample in a study of OX40 agonist ivuxolimab in advanced cancers. Sequencing was performed with immunoSEQ multiplex PCR; in TCRdb, only in-frame clones are kept and a portion is missing. The sample carries about 150,000 clones, approximately 94% recorded once. The source was CD4+ or CD8+ T cells sorted from blood, collected in a trial of the OX40 agonist ivuxolimab. The source is an adult with an advanced solid tumor such as melanoma, head and neck, liver or kidney cancer.

This chain joins TRBV25-1 and TRBJ1-6; D is uncertain. V shed 6 bases and J shed 0 bases, with 6 bases lying between them. CDR1 and CDR2 (germline): MGHDK, SYGVNS. The CDR3 runs to 14 residues. CDR3 in amino acids: CASRPSSYNSPLHF. Here the CDR3 DNA reads TGTGCCAGCAGGCCGAGCTCCTATAATTCACCCCTCCACTTT. Complete variable domain (other parts from reference TRBV25-1 and TRBJ1-6): EADIYQTPRYLVIGTGKKITLECSQTMGHDKMYWYQQDPGMELHLIHYSYGVNSTEKGDLSSESTVSRIRTEHFPLTLESARPSHTSQYLCASRPSSYNSPLHFGNGTRLTVT.

The V and J genes are TRBV5-5 and TRBJ2-2, with 11 bases aligning to TRBD1. Germline assignment: CDR1 SGHKS and CDR2 YYEKEE (reference sequence). J gave up 4 bases and V 4 bases, and 6 bases lay outside the gene matches. This CDR3 comprises 16 residues. Here the CDR3 reads CASSESGTGGTGELFF. CDR3 DNA: TGTGCCAGCAGCGAATCCGGGACAGGGGGCACCGGGGAGCTGTTTTTT.

This clone has just one count. The rearrangement joins TRBV12-5 to TRBJ1-1; D ambiguous. Trimming removed 5 bases at V and 3 bases at J, with 13 bases between. The V gene's germline CDR1 is LGHNT and CDR2 FRNRAP. CDR3 length: 14 residues. This chain's CDR3 is CASGATGAYTEAFF. CDR3 sequence (DNA): TGTGCTAGTGGTGCGACGGGTGCCTACACTGAAGCTTTCTTT.

The rearrangement uses TRBV5-6 and TRBJ2-7; the D call may be TRBD1 or TRBD2 (7 bases each). The CDR3 covers 15 residues. Trimming shortened V by 4 bases and J by 1 base, and 15 bases separated the two germline ends. CDR1 SGHDT and CDR2 YYEEEE come from the germline V gene. The CDR3 region is CASSQGGQGSYEQYF. In DNA form, the CDR3 reads TGTGCCAGCAGCCAGGGGGGGCAAGGATCCTACGAGCAGTACTTC.

The chain is built from TRBV6-1 and TRBJ1-2; D unresolved. Germline V gene data show CDR1 as MNHNS and CDR2 as SASEGT. CDR3 size: 13 residues. V lost 3 bases to trimming and J lost 4 bases, with 9 bases between them. Written as DNA, the CDR3 is TGTGCCAGCAGTGACACCCGCGGCTATGGCTACACCTTC. Translated, it gives CASSDTRGYGYTF.

The chain recombines TRBV7-2 with TRBJ2-1; D is uncertain. The CDR3 covers 16 residues. V was pared by 1 base and J by 0 bases, with 10 bases between. In germline, CDR1 is SGHTA, CDR2 FQGNSA. Written as DNA, the CDR3 is TGTGCCAGCAGCTTAGGGCAGGCTAGCTCCTACAATGAGCAGTTCTTC. This translates into CASSLGQASSYNEQFF. Combining the CDR3 with reference TRBV7-2 and TRBJ2-1 gives the whole variable domain GAGVSQSPSNKVTEKGKDVELRCDPISGHTALYWYRQSLGQGLEFLIYFQGNSAPDKSGLPSDRFSAERTGGSVSTLTIQRTQQEDSAVYLCASSLGQASSYNEQFFGPGTRLTVL.

The chain couples TRBV7-2 to TRBJ2-2; D gene ambiguous. The V gene lost 3 bases and the J gene lost 5 bases, with 10 bases spanning the gap. The CDR3 is 14 residues long. Germline lookup yields CDR1 SGHTA and CDR2 FQGNSA. The CDR3 reads CASSFSVRTGELFF. The CDR3 DNA reads TGTGCCAGCAGCTTTAGTGTTCGGACCGGGGAGCTGTTTTTT.

The gene calls are TRBV6-1 and TRBJ1-5, with 8 nucleotides matching TRBD1. J gave up 0 bases and V 7 bases, and 5 bases lay outside the gene matches. CDR1 is MNHNS and CDR2 is SASEGT in the germline V gene. CDR3 length equals 15 residues. The CDR3 protein is CASNSDRGSNQPQHF. Written as DNA, the CDR3 is TGTGCCAGCAATTCAGACAGGGGTAGCAATCAGCCCCAGCATTTT.

Written as DNA, the CDR3 is TGTGCCAGCAGCCCCCTCGACAAAAATGAGCAGTTCTTC. Protein product: CASSPLDKNEQFF. V is TRBV13 and J is TRBJ2-1; D gene ambiguous. The CDR3 runs 13 residues. The V gene lost 5 bases and the J gene lost 7 bases, with 12 bases spanning the gap. The germline V gene has CDR1 PRHDT and CDR2 FYEKMQ (reference sequence). The full variable domain, rest sourced from reference TRBV13 and TRBJ2-1, is AAGVIQSPRHLIKEKRETATLKCYPIPRHDTVYWYQQGPGQDPQFLISFYEKMQSDKGSIPDRFSAQQFSDYHSELNMSSLELGDSALYFCASSPLDKNEQFFGPGTRLTVL.

The rearrangement joins TRBV5-1 to TRBJ2-3; TRBD1 matches 10 bases. CDR3 length: 16 residues. Germline V gives CDR1 SGHRS, CDR2 YFSETQ. Trimming removed 1 base from V and 6 bases from J; junction bases left unmatched: 8. The CDR3 here is CASSLQGQGRSDTQYF. CDR3 nucleotide sequence: TGCGCCAGCAGCTTGCAGGGACAGGGGAGGAGTGATACGCAGTATTTT.

The gene calls are TRBV10-2 and TRBJ1-3, with D possibly being TRBD1 (5 bases). CDR3 size: 13 residues. V was cut by 11 bases and J by 0 bases, with 11 bases left in between. CDR1 WSHSY and CDR2 SAAADI come from the germline V gene. The CDR3 loop is CASRQGSGNTIYF. The CDR3 region has the DNA TGCGCCTCGCGTCAGGGCTCTGGAAACACCATATATTTT.

The chain recombines TRBV29-1 with TRBJ1-1; a weak D match, TRBD1 (6 bases). The V and J ends lost 1 base and 4 bases respectively, with 7 bases between them. This CDR3 contains 12 residues. Germline-derived CDR1 and CDR2 are SQVTM and ANQGSEA. CDR3 bases: TGCAGCGTTGAAGTACAGGGCACTGAAGCTTTCTTT. Protein: CSVEVQGTEAFF.

The count of this clone is one. DNA for the CDR3: TGTGCCAGTAGTGACAGGGCGGACACCGGGGAGCTGTTTTTT. Translation gives CASSDRADTGELFF. This sequence joins TRBV9 and TRBJ2-2; 7 bases align to TRBD1. The CDR3 is 14 residues long. The V gene's germline CDR1 is SGDLS and CDR2 YYNGEE. V dropped 8 bases and J dropped 3; count of bases not matched to a gene: 7. The full variable domain, completed using reference TRBV9 and TRBJ2-2, is DSGVTQTPKHLITATGQRVTLRCSPRSGDLSVYWYQQSLDQGLQFLIQYYNGEERAKGNILERFSAQQFPDLHSELNLSSLELGDSALYFCASSDRADTGELFFGEGSRLTVL.

V is TRBV28 and J is TRBJ1-4; TRBD1 might be the D (5 bases). Germline V lookup: CDR1 MDHEN, CDR2 SYDVKM. Trimming shortened V by 3 bases and J by 4 bases, and 12 bases separated the two germline ends. The CDR3 runs 15 residues. The CDR3 protein is CASSLPRGLNEKLFF. CDR3 sequence (DNA): TGTGCCAGCAGTTTGCCTCGGGGCCTTAATGAAAAACTGTTTTTT.

V usage is TRBV10-1 and J usage is TRBJ2-3; 8 bases agree with TRBD2. This CDR3 is 15 amino acids long. Germline CDR1 is WNHNN and CDR2 is SYGVQD (reference sequence). J gave up 2 bases and V 6 bases, and 7 bases lay outside the gene matches. The CDR3 DNA reads as TGCGCCAGCAGCCCTGGACTAGCCCACACAGATACGCAGTATTTT. Its translation is CASSPGLAHTDTQYF.

This clone occurred a few times. The chain carries TRBV29-1 and TRBJ1-1; D perhaps matches TRBD1 (5 bases). This CDR3 has 12 residues. Looked up from germline, CDR1 is SQVTM and CDR2 is ANQGSEA. Trimming took 8 bases from V and 1 from J, leaving 11 bases between them. DNA for the CDR3: TGCAGCCCCCAACAGGCGAACACTGAAGCTTTCTTT. Translating gives CSPQQANTEAFF.

The chain is built from TRBV7-3 and TRBJ2-1; the match to TRBD2 covers 7 bases. The V gene's germline CDR1 is SGHTA and CDR2 FQGTGA. The CDR3 loop spans 15 amino acids. J gave up 2 bases and V 5 bases, and 6 bases lay outside the gene matches. This CDR3 reads CASSPGGTTYNEQFF. As DNA, the CDR3 is TGTGCCAGCAGCCCGGGGGGAACCACCTACAATGAGCAGTTCTTC.

This chain joins TRBV27 and TRBJ2-4; D tentatively reads TRBD1 or TRBD2 (7 bases each). Trimming cost V 5 bases and J 6 bases, with 11 bases left between them. Germline V CDR1 and CDR2: MNHEY, SMNVEV (reference sequence). This CDR3 comprises 13 residues. This CDR3 is CASSTGEGNIQYF. In nucleotides, the CDR3 is TGTGCCAGCAGTACAGGGGAGGGAAACATTCAGTACTTC.

This chain links TRBV5-6 with TRBJ2-1; D is undetermined. The germline gives CDR1 SGHDT, CDR2 YYEEEE. V shed 1 base and J shed 12 bases, with 14 bases lying between them. The CDR3 runs to 13 residues. This CDR3 is CASSLFFREVQFF. In DNA, the CDR3 is TGTGCCAGCAGCTTGTTTTTTCGTGAGGTGCAGTTCTTC.

In its sample, this clone was seen once. J is TRBJ1-5 and V is TRBV18; D is undetermined. Trimming removed 3 bases from V and 1 base from J, with 10 bases in between. There are 15 residues in the CDR3. CDR1 is KGHSH and CDR2 is LQKENI in the germline V gene. CDR3 loop: CASSPERVSNQPQHF. The DNA for the CDR3 is TGTGCCAGCTCACCCGAAAGGGTCAGCAATCAGCCCCAGCATTTT.

This clone occurred a few times. The V call is TRBV16, the J call TRBJ1-2; no definite D call. Germline V gives CDR1 KGHSY, CDR2 FQNENV. The length of the CDR3 is 12 residues. Between the trimmed V and J ends, which lost 4 bases and 7 bases, there was a span of 10 bases. As DNA, the CDR3 is TGTGCCAGCAGCCCCCTCGGACTTGGCTACACCTTC. Protein product: CASSPLGLGYTF.

This chain uses TRBV28 with TRBJ1-2; D unclear. Trimming cost V 2 bases and J 4 bases, with 14 bases left between them. The CDR3 has 15 amino acids. CDR1 MDHEN and CDR2 SYDVKM come from the germline V gene. The chain's CDR3 is CASSLSNSGAYGYTF. CDR3 bases: TGTGCCAGCAGTTTAAGTAACTCTGGAGCCTATGGCTACACCTTC.

The chain links TRBV2 to TRBJ1-5; tentative D call: TRBD1 (6 bases). Trimming removed 3 bases at V and 4 bases at J, with 19 bases between. Germline assignment: CDR1 SNHLY and CDR2 FYNNEI. This CDR3 spans 17 amino acids. The CDR3 bases are TGTGCCAGCAGTGAGAGGGGGGGGGAGTCAGGAAATCAGCCCCAGCATTTT. Residues: CASSERGGESGNQPQHF.

The chain couples TRBV11-3 to TRBJ2-2; D gene ambiguous. Deletions cut 3 bases from V and 2 bases from J, with 7 bases between. The CDR3 runs 14 residues. Germline values: CDR1 SGHNT, CDR2 YENEEA. The CDR3 loop reads CASSLGLNTGELFF. Here the CDR3 DNA reads TGTGCCAGCAGCTTGGGCCTAAACACCGGGGAGCTGTTTTTT.

This clone was seen just once. The rearrangement links TRBV18 to TRBJ2-5; no clear D. Germline CDR1 is KGHSH and CDR2 is LQKENI. Deletions cut 3 bases from V and 1 base from J, with 6 bases between. The CDR3 runs to 13 residues. For the CDR3, the DNA is TGTGCCAGCTCACCGTCTTTCCAAGAGACCCAGTACTTC. Encoded protein: CASSPSFQETQYF.

The chain recombines TRBV5-1 with TRBJ2-5; D is possibly TRBD1 or TRBD2 (6 bases each). Germline loops: CDR1 SGHRS, CDR2 YFSETQ. This CDR3 contains 17 residues. V was trimmed by 5 bases and J by 4 bases, leaving 24 bases between them. DNA of the CDR3: TGCGCCAGCAGGGGAGTTGGGCCACAGGGAGGTCCAGAGACCCAGTACTTC. The encoded protein is CASRGVGPQGGPETQYF.

The chain combines TRBV6-4 with TRBJ1-1, with D maybe TRBD1 (5 bases). The CDR3 is 14 amino acids. Trimming removed 3 bases at V and 5 bases at J, with 13 bases between. Germline V gene sequence: CDR1 MRHNA, CDR2 SNTAGT. The CDR3 loop is CASSEGVRGTEAFF. As DNA, the CDR3 is TGTGCCAGCAGTGAAGGGGTGCGGGGAACTGAAGCTTTCTTT.

This chain links TRBV18 with TRBJ2-7; a possible D gene is TRBD1 (6 bases). The CDR3 contains 13 residues. Germline V CDR1 and CDR2: KGHSH, LQKENI. Trimming removed 2 bases at V and 3 bases at J, with 8 bases between. DNA for the CDR3: TGTGCCAGCTCACCAGGGGGCATCTACGAGCAGTACTTC. It yields the protein CASSPGGIYEQYF.

V and J are TRBV28 and TRBJ2-7; 7 nucleotides agree with TRBD1. The CDR3 spans 15 residues. The trim removed 6 bases at V and 1 base at J, leaving 9 bases unmatched. Germline V gives CDR1 MDHEN, CDR2 SYDVKM. CDR3 in DNA: TGTGCCAGCAGGCCCCGGGCAGGGGGTTCCTACGAGCAGTACTTC. Its protein is CASRPRAGGSYEQYF.

The chain couples TRBV9 to TRBJ2-3; a weak D match, TRBD2 (5 bases). Looked up from germline, CDR1 is SGDLS and CDR2 is YYNGEE. This CDR3 region has 16 residues. Deletions cut 3 bases from V and 0 bases from J, with 14 bases between. The CDR3 loop is CASSGPSGSSTDTQYF. Here the CDR3 DNA reads TGTGCCAGCAGCGGCCCCAGCGGATCTAGCACAGATACGCAGTATTTT.